The 30 T cell receptor beta chains listed next were all sequenced from one sample in a study of metastatic and nonmetastatic thyroid tumors. TCRdb reanalyzed the PCR reads via MiXCR. The table lists roughly 18,000 clones, around a third of them singletons. All patients reached thyroid surgery having received no treatment beforehand. Sequencing was carried out using tumor tissue. Receptors were obtained from a male donor with papillary thyroid cancer or a benign thyroid nodule (not recorded which). Some clones in this sample may be carry-over from other donors' samples.

This clone was seen a handful of times. This sequence joins TRBV2 and TRBJ2-3, with TRBD2 matching 7 bases. Germline V gene sequence: CDR1 SNHLY, CDR2 FYNNEI. The CDR3 is 15 residues long. V shed 5 bases and J 0 bases; nucleotides not matched to a gene: 5. The CDR3 reads CASSKRGGSTDTQYF. Here the CDR3 DNA reads TGTGCCAGCAGTAAACGCGGGGGAAGCACAGATACGCAGTATTTT.

V gene TRBV12-3 or TRBV12-4 combines with J gene TRBJ2-7; D not certain. The CDR3 runs 13 residues. Trimming removed 4 bases at V and 4 bases at J, with 11 bases between. The CDR3 reads CASSSGIPYEQYF. The CDR3 region has the DNA TGTGCCAGCAGTTCGGGTATTCCTTACGAGCAGTACTTC.

This clone was seen ten or more times. A read error may explain this, as a much larger clone is one base away. DNA for the CDR3: TGTGCCAGCATGGACACTGAAGCTTTCTTT. It codes for CASMDTEAFF. The genes are TRBV7-9 and TRBJ1-1; D is undetermined. The V gene lost 7 bases and the J gene lost 3 bases, with 3 bases spanning the gap. The CDR3 contains 10 residues. Looked up from germline, CDR1 is SEHNR and CDR2 is FQNEAQ (reference sequence). Based on the CDR3 plus reference TRBV7-9 and TRBJ1-1, the full variable domain is DTGVSQNPRHKITKRGQNVTFRCDPISEHNRLYWYRQTLGQGPEFLTYFQNEAQLEKSRLLSDRFSAERPKGSFSTLEIQRTEQGDSAMYLCASMDTEAFFGQGTRLTVV.

CDR3 coding DNA: TGCGCCAGCAGCTTTGCCCTGGACGGGTACACCGGGGAGCTGTTTTTT. Amino acid sequence: CASSFALDGYTGELFF. The genes are TRBV5-1 and TRBJ2-2; D is undetermined. The CDR3 is 16 amino acids. Germline V gene sequence: CDR1 SGHRS, CDR2 YFSETQ. The V end was cut by 2 bases, the J end by 3 bases, with 14 bases between.

Note on this clone: A junction end diverges from the germline sequence, so it may reflect a read error. The chain has TRBV5-1 and TRBJ2-5, with 9 bases that match TRBD2. The CDR3 sequence is 17 residues long. Per germline, CDR1 SGHRS and CDR2 YFSETQ. CDR3 DNA: TGCGCCATCAGCGCCTCCGCTGGGGTAGCGGGAGTCGGAGGCCAGTACTTC. Its translation is CAISASAGVAGVGGQYF.

This clone has only a few counts. The same CDR3 also results from other DNA sequences found in this sample. The V and J genes are TRBV20-1 and TRBJ2-7; 9 nucleotides align to TRBD2. CDR1 DFQATT and CDR2 SNEGSKA come from the germline V gene (reference sequence). This CDR3 has 14 amino acids. V lost 6 bases to trimming and J lost 1 base; unmatched junction nucleotides: 7. Here the CDR3 DNA reads TGCAGTGCGGGGTGGCGGGAGGGGTCCTACGAGCAGTACTTC. Protein: CSAGWREGSYEQYF.

This clone was picked up many times. The CDR3 protein is CASSLGYTGELFF. The CDR3 coding sequence is TGTGCCAGCAGCTTGGGATACACCGGGGAGCTGTTTTTT. The chain joins TRBV5-8 to TRBJ2-2, with D unresolved. The CDR3 sequence is 13 residues long. Trimming left V 0 bases short and J 3 bases short, with 3 bases between. The V gene's germline CDR1 is SGHTS and CDR2 YDEGEE.

Note on this clone: This may stem from a read error, because a much larger clone lies one nucleotide away. The chain has TRBV7-6 and TRBJ2-7; D is perhaps TRBD1 (5 bases). The germline CDR1 and CDR2 sequences are SGHVS and FNYEAQ. Trimming pared 2 bases from V and 6 bases from J, leaving 11 bases between. CDR3 length: 13 residues. The CDR3 sequence is CASSLRQGCEQYF. DNA of the CDR3: TGTGCCAGCAGCTTAAGGCAGGGCTGCGAGCAGTACTTC.

This clone is medium-sized (0.01 to 0.1%). Distinct nucleotide sequences in the sample also encode this CDR3. The chain has TRBV20-1 and TRBJ2-1, with 13 bases that match TRBD2. This CDR3 has 15 amino acids. Germline lookup yields CDR1 DFQATT and CDR2 SNEGSKA (reference sequence). V trimming: 6 bases; J trimming: 6 bases; junction bases outside the gene matches: 8. The CDR3 nucleotides read TGCAGTGCGCTTCGACTAGCGGGAGGCCCCAATGAGCAGTTCTTC. It is translated as CSALRLAGGPNEQFF.

V usage is TRBV11-2 and J usage is TRBJ2-7; possibly TRBD1 for D (6 bases). Looked up from germline, CDR1 is SGHAT and CDR2 is FQNNGV. V lost 5 bases and J 2 bases, leaving 25 bases between the germline ends. This CDR3 comprises 18 residues. CDR3 sequence: CASSHQLRTALTPYEQYF. The DNA of the CDR3 is TGTGCCAGCAGCCATCAATTACGGACAGCCCTAACACCCTACGAGCAGTACTTC.

The rearrangement joins TRBV11-1 to TRBJ2-1; 13 bases match TRBD2. The CDR3 totals 16 residues. V lost 4 bases to trimming and J lost 3 bases; unmatched junction nucleotides: 3. CDR1 and CDR2 from the germline V gene are SGHAT and FQDESV (reference sequence). The CDR3 DNA reads TGTGCCAGCAGCTGGACTAGCGGGAGTCACTACAATGAGCAGTTCTTC. Protein sequence: CASSWTSGSHYNEQFF.

The chain recombines TRBV6-1 with TRBJ1-2; D is unclear. With 7 bases removed from V and 13 bases from J, the gap between germline ends came to 22 bases. The CDR3 is 13 residues long. Germline V gene lookup returns CDR1 MNHNS and CDR2 SASEGT. Written as DNA, the CDR3 is TGTGCCAGCACAAACCGGGGAGGCTTGAGTGCCACCTTC. Protein: CASTNRGGLSATF.

This clone has only a few counts. The chain links TRBV30 to TRBJ1-2; 8 positions agree with TRBD1. Trimming took 3 bases from V and 8 from J; bases not matched to a gene: 5. The CDR3 covers 12 residues. CDR1 GTSNPN and CDR2 SVGIG come from the germline V gene (reference sequence). CDR3 sequence (DNA): TGTGCCTGGAGGGACAGGGTACGGGGCTACACCTTC. It encodes CAWRDRVRGYTF.

This clone appeared many times. V and J are TRBV2 and TRBJ1-4; the D is unclear. Trimming took off 1 base at V and 2 bases at J, with 11 bases between the two ends. The CDR3 has 16 amino acids. The germline CDR1 and CDR2 sequences are SNHLY and FYNNEI. As DNA, the CDR3 is TGTGCCAGCAGTGAAGAAAGGGCTTCGACTAATGAAAAACTGTTTTTT. This encodes CASSEERASTNEKLFF.

In this sample, this clone turned up many times. This same CDR3 is encoded by further DNA sequences in the sample. The chain is built from TRBV6-1 and TRBJ1-5; 8 bases are a match to TRBD1. Germline CDR1 is MNHNS and CDR2 is SASEGT. CDR3 length: 15 amino acids. The J segment lost 5 bases and the V segment lost 6 bases, leaving 9 bases of the junction unmatched. CDR3 nucleotide sequence: TGTGCCAGCAGCCCCCGACAGGGGCCCTATCAGCCCCAGCATTTT. Amino acids: CASSPRQGPYQPQHF.

This clone was seen ten or more times. This chain joins TRBV6-1 and TRBJ2-3; the D gene could be TRBD1 or TRBD2 (5 bases each). Germline CDR1 and CDR2: MNHNS and SASEGT. V was trimmed by 5 bases and J by 2 bases, leaving 14 bases between them. The CDR3 is 15 amino acids. The CDR3 DNA reads TGTGCCAGCAGTCCCCGTGGGGGTATCACAGATACGCAGTATTTT. Protein sequence: CASSPRGGITDTQYF.

There are a few counts of this clone. A read error is possible here, since a much larger clone lies one base away. The J gene is TRBJ1-1, the V gene TRBV29-1; the D gene is possibly TRBD1 (5 bases). This CDR3 region has 11 residues. Germline lookup yields CDR1 SQVTM and CDR2 ANQGSEA. CDR3 sequence (DNA): TGCAGCGTTGCCCCTCGGGGCGAAGCTTTATTT. Residues: CSVAPRGEALF.

In regard to this clone: This may be a read error, as it is one base from a much larger clone. Other DNA sequences in this specimen translate into the identical CDR3. The CDR3 nucleotides are TGTGCCAGTAGTTTCGGGACAGGGGGGGCGAACACCGGGGAGCTGTTTTTC. The encoded protein is CASSFGTGGANTGELFF. The chain is built from TRBV19 and TRBJ2-2; 11 bases match TRBD1. CDR1 is LNHDA and CDR2 is SQIVND in the germline V gene (reference sequence). There are 17 residues in the CDR3.

This clone was seen a few times. This chain uses TRBV18 with TRBJ2-7; tentative D call: TRBD2 (5 bases). The CDR3 is 16 residues long. V lost 2 bases and J 6 bases, leaving 20 bases between the germline ends. Germline values: CDR1 KGHSH, CDR2 LQKENI. CDR3 bases: TGTGCCAGCTCACCAGGCCTAGCTAAGAGGTTGGCCGAGCAGTACTTC. This sequence encodes CASSPGLAKRLAEQYF. Based on the CDR3 plus reference TRBV18 and TRBJ2-7, the full variable domain is NAGVMQNPRHLVRRRGQEARLRCSPMKGHSHVYWYRQLPEEGLKFMVYLQKENIIDESGMPKERFSAEFPKEGPSILRIQQVVRGDSAAYFCASSPGLAKRLAEQYFGPGTRLTVT.

The rearrangement links TRBV2 to TRBJ2-2; possible D gene TRBD1, 5 bases. The CDR3 runs 15 residues. Trimming took off 8 bases at V and 4 bases at J, with 17 bases between the two ends. Germline assignment: CDR1 SNHLY and CDR2 FYNNEI. The chain's CDR3 is CASLSGLVSTGELFF. The CDR3 nucleotides read TGTGCCAGCCTCTCAGGGTTAGTCAGCACCGGGGAGCTGTTTTTT.

This clone was detected many times. The CDR3 nucleotides read TGTGCCAGCAGCCGGGACAGGCGGGAGACCCAGTACTTC. Translating gives CASSRDRRETQYF. This chain uses TRBV12-3 or TRBV12-4 with TRBJ2-5; 8 nucleotides line up with TRBD1. The CDR3 contains 13 residues. Trimming cost V 6 bases and J 5 bases; bases outside gene matches: 5.

In this sample, this clone is medium-sized (0.01 to 0.1%). The chain carries TRBV5-1 and TRBJ1-1, with 9 bases aligning to TRBD1. J gave up 0 bases and V 4 bases, and 7 bases lay outside the gene matches. Germline values: CDR1 SGHRS, CDR2 YFSETQ. CDR3 size: 16 residues. The CDR3 DNA reads as TGCGCCAGCAGCCGTGCCGGGACAGGGATGAACACTGAAGCTTTCTTT. Translated, it gives CASSRAGTGMNTEAFF.

The V call is TRBV7-8, the J call TRBJ1-3; unclear D gene. CDR1 and CDR2 from the germline V gene are SGHVS and FQNEAQ. V shed 1 base and J shed 0 bases, with 4 bases lying between them. This CDR3 region has 14 residues. In DNA, the CDR3 is TGTGCCAGCAGCTTAGACAGCTCTGGAAACACCATATATTTT. Translating it yields CASSLDSSGNTIYF.

This clone is medium-sized. This rearrangement joins TRBV20-1 to TRBJ2-7; 9 positions agree with TRBD2. Looked up from germline, CDR1 is DFQATT and CDR2 is SNEGSKA (reference sequence). The CDR3 runs 13 residues. The junction had 8 bases not matched to a gene; V was cut back by 4 bases and J by 7 bases. CDR3 amino acids: CSATRSGSGEQYF. CDR3 nucleotides: TGCAGTGCTACCCGTAGCGGGAGTGGTGAGCAGTACTTC.

By share of the sample, this clone is medium-sized. This sequence joins TRBV12-3 or TRBV12-4 and TRBJ2-7; D is perhaps TRBD2 (5 bases). The CDR3 sequence is 12 residues long. Trimming took 3 bases from V and 5 from J, leaving 8 bases between them. The CDR3 region has the DNA TGTGCCAGCAGTTTTACTAGAAACGAGCAGTACTTC. It yields the protein CASSFTRNEQYF.

This clone was detected ten times or more. The genes are TRBV18 and TRBJ1-1; D possibly corresponds to TRBD1 (5 bases). Germline V CDR1 and CDR2: KGHSH, LQKENI. The CDR3 is 16 amino acids. V dropped 0 bases and J dropped 1 base, with 12 bases sitting between them. This CDR3 reads CASSPPSRGSNTEAFF. CDR3 DNA sequence: TGTGCCAGCTCACCACCTAGTAGGGGATCGAACACTGAAGCTTTCTTT.

The genes are TRBV20-1 and TRBJ2-7, with 7 bases aligning to TRBD2. The CDR3 has 14 amino acids. V dropped 2 bases and J dropped 2; count of bases not matched to a gene: 6. In germline, CDR1 is DFQATT, CDR2 SNEGSKA (reference sequence). In DNA, the CDR3 is TGCAGTGCTAGACAGCGGGACTATCCCTACGAGCAGTACTTC. Translation: CSARQRDYPYEQYF.

The rearrangement links TRBV2 to TRBJ1-5; perhaps TRBD1 as D (5 bases). The CDR3 has 14 residues. Deletions cut 4 bases from V and 3 bases from J, with 10 bases between. CDR1 is SNHLY and CDR2 is FYNNEI in the germline V gene. CDR3: CASSALTDNQPQHF. The CDR3 bases are TGTGCCAGCAGTGCATTGACAGACAATCAGCCCCAGCATTTT.

The chain has TRBV13 and TRBJ2-7; D may be TRBD2 (5 bases). The germline V gene has CDR1 PRHDT and CDR2 FYEKMQ (reference sequence). The CDR3 has 14 residues. The V and J ends lost 7 bases and 0 bases respectively, with 13 bases between them. This CDR3 is CASTSSRDSYEQYF. In nucleotides, the CDR3 is TGTGCCAGCACCTCGAGCCGGGACTCCTACGAGCAGTACTTC.

This rearrangement joins TRBV7-2 to TRBJ2-7; 10 bases align to TRBD2. The germline CDR1 and CDR2 sequences are SGHTA and FQGNSA. The V segment lost 6 bases and the J segment 2 bases; nucleotides outside the gene matches: 4. There are 14 residues in the CDR3. The CDR3 here is CASRRTSGTYEQYF. As DNA, the CDR3 is TGTGCCAGCAGACGGACTAGCGGTACCTACGAGCAGTACTTC.